The 10 T cell receptor beta chains presented below share a single source sample, sequenced in a study of T cell responses to AZD1222 COVID-19 vaccine. Profiled with immunoSEQ multiplex PCR; TCRdb holds only in-frame clones, not every one. The data hold approximately 150,000 clones, with 94% observed a single time. The sample in question was peripheral blood, obtained on day 0 of AZD1222 vaccination. These receptors came from an adult in good health.

The chain joins TRBV19 to TRBJ1-3, with D uncertain. CDR1 is LNHDA and CDR2 is SQIVND in the germline V gene (reference sequence). The CDR3 is 16 residues long. Trimming removed 2 bases at V and 0 bases at J, with 11 bases between. CDR3 sequence reads: CASSILAANSGNTIYF. CDR3 bases: TGTGCCAGTAGTATATTGGCAGCAAACTCTGGAAACACCATATATTTT.

The chain links TRBV6-5 to TRBJ2-7; D unresolved. Germline V gene sequence: CDR1 MNHEY, CDR2 SVGAGI. The V and J ends lost 7 bases and 7 bases respectively, with 14 bases between them. This CDR3 region has 12 residues. CDR3 nucleotides: TGTGCCAGCAAGAACTCCCTTTGGGAGCAGTACGTC. This translates into CASKNSLWEQYV.

This sequence joins TRBV29-1 and TRBJ1-4; 9 nucleotides match TRBD1. The CDR3 is 13 amino acids. Germline V gene lookup returns CDR1 SQVTM and CDR2 ANQGSEA. V gave up 6 bases and J gave up 4 bases; unmatched junction bases: 3. The CDR3 DNA sequence: TGCAGCGTGGCGGGACAGGGTAATGAAAAACTGTTTTTT. Translation: CSVAGQGNEKLFF.

V is TRBV27 and J is TRBJ1-6; the D is unclear. Deletions cut 5 bases from V and 0 bases from J, with 8 bases between. CDR3 length: 15 residues. CDR1 and CDR2 (germline): MNHEY, SMNVEV (reference sequence). The CDR3 region has the DNA TGTGCCAGCAGTCTGGGGAGCTCCTATAATTCACCCCTCCACTTT. It is translated as CASSLGSSYNSPLHF.

This clone was counted many times. The CDR3 DNA follows: TGTGCCAGCAGTGACTCGACAGGGGGCGTTTCACCCCTCCACTTT. Protein sequence: CASSDSTGGVSPLHF. The rearrangement joins TRBV6-4 to TRBJ1-6, with 10 bases that match TRBD1. Trimming cost V 0 bases and J 9 bases; bases outside gene matches: 2. Germline CDR1 MRHNA, CDR2 SNTAGT. There are 15 residues in the CDR3.

This chain connects TRBV5-5 to TRBJ2-1; D is uncertain. CDR1 SGHKS and CDR2 YYEKEE come from the germline V gene (reference sequence). V lost 1 base and J lost 0, with 8 bases in between. The CDR3 extends over 15 amino acids. The CDR3 DNA reads TGTGCCAGCAGCTTGACCGAGAGCTCCTACAATGAGCAGTTCTTC. Protein product: CASSLTESSYNEQFF. Based on the CDR3 plus reference TRBV5-5 and TRBJ2-1, the full variable domain is DAGVTQSPTHLIKTRGQQVTLRCSPISGHKSVSWYQQVLGQGPQFIFQYYEKEERGRGNFPDRFSARQFPNYSSELNVNALLLGDSALYLCASSLTESSYNEQFFGPGTRLTVL.

This clone was observed a handful of times. V usage is TRBV11-3 and J usage is TRBJ2-1; either TRBD1 or TRBD2 may supply D (7 bases each). The germline CDR1 and CDR2 sequences are SGHNT and YENEEA. The CDR3 is 18 residues long. V was pared by 3 bases and J by 0 bases, with 18 bases between. In DNA form, the CDR3 reads TGTGCCAGCAGCTTCTCCCAGGGGGGGTCGAGCTCCTACAATGAGCAGTTCTTC. It specifies CASSFSQGGSSSYNEQFF.

The V and J genes are TRBV5-8 and TRBJ1-4; no definite D call. The V gene lost 4 bases and the J gene lost 14 bases, with 18 bases spanning the gap. CDR3 length equals 13 residues. CDR1 SGHTS and CDR2 YDEGEE come from the germline V gene. CDR3 in amino acids: CASSPRFRGELFF. CDR3 bases: TGTGCCAGCAGCCCCAGGTTCCGGGGTGAGCTGTTTTTT.

The rearrangement links TRBV2 to TRBJ1-5, with a possible D match to TRBD1 (5 bases). The ends were cut back, 4 bases at V and 6 bases at J, with 13 bases in the middle. The CDR3 spans 14 residues. Germline loops: CDR1 SNHLY, CDR2 FYNNEI. The CDR3 coding sequence is TGTGCCAGCAGTGGTGGACAAATCGGTCAGCCCCAGCATTTT. This gives the protein CASSGGQIGQPQHF.

This clone was observed a single time. The rearrangement uses TRBV19 and TRBJ1-2; D is uncertain. V was trimmed by 7 bases and J by 2 bases, leaving 17 bases between them. CDR1 LNHDA and CDR2 SQIVND come from the germline V gene (reference sequence). The CDR3 totals 15 residues. CDR3 bases: TGTGCCAGTACCACCGCCGAGCGGCGGAACTATGGCTACACCTTC. It specifies CASTTAERRNYGYTF.